The 20 T cell receptor beta chains presented below share a single source sample, sequenced in a study of T cell repertoires in cytomegalovirus infection. These TCRs are of unknown antigen specificity. From the reads, TCRdb called clonotypes with MiXCR, one entry per CDR3 protein. The repertoire holds under 500,000 distinct CDR3 sequences, under 45% seen once, with roughly two fifths in the top ten. The starting material was cultured PBMCs, obtained from culture after CMV antigen stimulation. These receptors all come from a human donor in good health (CMV status not recorded). Some clones in this sample may be carry-over from other donors' samples.

CDR3 sequence (DNA): TGTGCCAGCAGCTGGGTGAGGGGGGAGGTGGAGACCCAGTACTTC. It is translated as CASSWVRGEVETQYF. This rearrangement joins TRBV7-2 to TRBJ2-5; D possibly uses TRBD1 or TRBD2 (6 bases each). V was cut by 4 bases and J by 5 bases, with 17 bases left in between. The germline V gene encodes CDR1 SGHTA and CDR2 FQGNSA. The CDR3 extends over 15 amino acids.

The count of this clonotype is one. V usage is TRBV9 and J usage is TRBJ1-5; D call uncertain. The germline gives CDR1 SGDLS, CDR2 YYNGEE. This CDR3 is built from 13 residues. The V gene lost 0 bases and the J gene lost 5 bases, with 6 bases spanning the gap. The CDR3 spells CASSVDSDQPQHF. The CDR3 DNA follows: TGTGCCAGCAGCGTAGATTCGGATCAGCCCCAGCATTTT.

The gene calls are TRBV12-5 and TRBJ1-3; the match to TRBD1 covers 9 bases. Germline V CDR1 and CDR2: LGHNT, FRNRAP. V shed 6 bases and J 4 bases; nucleotides not matched to a gene: 7. CDR3 length: 15 amino acids. CDR3 in amino acids: CASGDRGSLGNTIYF. The CDR3 region has the DNA TGTGCTAGTGGCGACAGGGGGTCGTTGGGAAACACCATATATTTT.

This clonotype has just one count. The gene calls are TRBV6-5 and TRBJ2-3, with TRBD1 identical over 12 bases. The CDR3 spans 14 residues. CDR1 is MNHEY and CDR2 is SVGAGI in the germline V gene. V dropped 7 bases and J dropped 2; count of bases not matched to a gene: 1. CDR3 region: CASTGQGATDTQYF. The CDR3 DNA follows: TGTGCCAGCACGGGACAGGGGGCCACAGATACGCAGTATTTT.

The chain couples TRBV7-9 to TRBJ2-7; a possible D gene is TRBD2 (7 bases). CDR1 and CDR2 from the germline V gene are SEHNR and FQNEAQ (reference sequence). The V gene lost 1 base and the J gene lost 2 bases, with 12 bases spanning the gap. The CDR3 covers 15 residues. CDR3 coding DNA: TGTGCCAGCAGCTTAGTCACAGGGACTACCTACGAGCAGTACTTC. It specifies CASSLVTGTTYEQYF.

The rearrangement joins TRBV12-3 or TRBV12-4 to TRBJ1-6, with TRBD1 matching 7 bases. This CDR3 comprises 14 residues. The junction had 5 bases not matched to a gene; V was cut back by 5 bases and J by 7 bases. CDR3 in amino acids: CASSLDRANSPLHF. The CDR3, as DNA: TGTGCCAGCAGTCTCGACAGGGCAAATTCACCCCTCCACTTT.

V is TRBV5-5 and J is TRBJ2-6; D remains unclear. The germline V gene has CDR1 SGHKS and CDR2 YYEKEE (reference sequence). The CDR3 contains 18 residues. Deletions cut 0 bases from V and 0 bases from J, with 13 bases between. This chain's CDR3 is CASSLGTDLGSGANVLTF. The DNA for the CDR3 is TGTGCCAGCAGCTTGGGGACGGATCTCGGCTCTGGGGCCAACGTCCTGACTTTC.

This clonotype occurred a few times. CDR3 in amino acids: CASSLAGQRTGELFF. CDR3 bases: TGTGCCAGCAGCTTAGCGGGACAGCGTACCGGGGAGCTGTTTTTT. V and J are TRBV7-2 and TRBJ2-2; TRBD1 aligns across 7 bases. Germline V gives CDR1 SGHTA, CDR2 FQGNSA. The length of the CDR3 is 15 residues. The ends lost 0 bases at V and 5 bases at J; junction bases unmatched: 3.

This clonotype showed up just a few times. This chain links TRBV12-3 or TRBV12-4 with TRBJ2-3; D gene uncertain. CDR3 size: 12 residues. V dropped 8 bases and J dropped 3 bases, with 9 bases sitting between them. The CDR3 DNA reads TGTGCCAGCCGTTACAGTACAGATACGCAGTATTTT. Its translation: CASRYSTDTQYF.

This chain links TRBV7-2 with TRBJ2-7; D assignment may be TRBD1 or TRBD2 (6 bases each). The V gene lost 0 bases and the J gene lost 6 bases, with 15 bases spanning the gap. The CDR3 contains 15 residues. Germline V gene sequence: CDR1 SGHTA, CDR2 FQGNSA. The CDR3: CASSLAGGVGREQYF. As DNA, the CDR3 is TGTGCCAGCAGCTTAGCCGGGGGCGTAGGACGCGAGCAGTACTTC.

The genes are TRBV10-3 and TRBJ1-4, with D tentatively TRBD1 (5 bases). CDR1 and CDR2 from the germline V gene are ENHRY and SYGVKD. Deletions cut 0 bases from V and 7 bases from J, with 12 bases between. This CDR3 comprises 15 residues. CDR3 loop: CAISESSGRGEKLFF. CDR3 nucleotides: TGTGCCATCAGTGAGTCGTCAGGGAGGGGTGAAAAACTGTTTTTT.

V and J are TRBV7-6 and TRBJ2-3; TRBD2 matches at 12 bases. The V segment lost 5 bases and the J segment 5 bases; nucleotides outside the gene matches: 8. The CDR3 extends over 16 amino acids. Germline CDR1 SGHVS, CDR2 FNYEAQ. CDR3 sequence: CASSPGTSGLGDTQYF. CDR3 nucleotide sequence: TGTGCCAGCAGCCCCGGGACTAGCGGGTTGGGAGATACGCAGTATTTT.

V gene TRBV5-4 combines with J gene TRBJ2-1; TRBD2 aligns across 10 bases. This CDR3 region has 16 residues. Trimming at V came to 4 bases and at J to 2 bases, leaving 6 bases not matched to a gene. The V gene's germline CDR1 is SGHNT and CDR2 YYREEE (reference sequence). The CDR3 loop is CASSRSGGGAYNEQFF. CDR3 in DNA: TGTGCCAGCAGCCGGAGCGGGGGGGGAGCCTACAATGAGCAGTTCTTC. Full variable domain (remainder filled in from reference TRBV5-4 and TRBJ2-1): ETGVTQSPTHLIKTRGQQVTLRCSSQSGHNTVSWYQQALGQGPQFIFQYYREEENGRGNFPPRFSGLQFPNYSSELNVNALELDDSALYLCASSRSGGGAYNEQFFGPGTRLTVL.

The chain recombines TRBV19 with TRBJ1-1; 7 bases match TRBD1. V shed 5 bases, J shed 2 bases, and the junction held 8 bases outside the gene matches. This CDR3 contains 15 residues. Germline loops: CDR1 LNHDA, CDR2 SQIVND (reference sequence). The CDR3 reads CASSFPGTVNTEAFF. In DNA, the CDR3 is TGTGCCAGTAGTTTCCCGGGGACAGTTAACACTGAAGCTTTCTTT.

The table lists this clonotype with a few counts. The CDR3 reads CASSQDSGGEQYF. The CDR3 DNA follows: TGCGCCAGCAGCCAAGATTCGGGGGGCGAGCAGTACTTC. V is TRBV4-3 and J is TRBJ2-7, with TRBD2 matching over 7 bases. The V segment lost 0 bases and the J segment 6 bases; nucleotides outside the gene matches: 2. Per the germline V gene, CDR1 is LGHNA and CDR2 is YSLEER. This CDR3 spans 13 amino acids.

In nucleotides, the CDR3 is TGTGCCAGCAGCTTAGAGATAGGCCACCTCCGCGAGCAGTACTTC. Amino acid sequence: CASSLEIGHLREQYF. The V and J genes are TRBV11-2 and TRBJ2-7; no clear D gene. CDR3 size: 15 residues. V dropped 0 bases and J dropped 6 bases, with 15 bases sitting between them. The germline V gene encodes CDR1 SGHAT and CDR2 FQNNGV.

This clonotype was observed a few times. This sequence joins TRBV7-8 and TRBJ2-3; the D call may be TRBD1 or TRBD2 (6 bases each). This CDR3 has 15 residues. Germline-derived CDR1 and CDR2 are SGHVS and FQNEAQ. The ends were cut back, 5 bases at V and 1 base at J, with 13 bases in the middle. CDR3 coding DNA: TGTGCCAGCAGCCGCTCGGGGGCCGGCACAGATACGCAGTATTTT. Translated, it gives CASSRSGAGTDTQYF.

In its sample, this clonotype was seen a few times. The CDR3 is CASSQDWAGGITYEQYF. CDR3 sequence (DNA): TGCGCCAGCAGCCAAGATTGGGCGGGAGGGATAACTTACGAGCAGTACTTC. V usage is TRBV4-1 and J usage is TRBJ2-7, with 9 bases identical to TRBD2. Germline assignment: CDR1 MGHRA and CDR2 YSYEKL. Trimming took 0 bases from V and 4 from J; bases not matched to a gene: 10. The CDR3 runs to 17 residues.

The rearrangement uses TRBV15 and TRBJ2-4; D not resolved. The CDR3 is 14 residues long. V was pared by 3 bases and J by 5 bases, with 11 bases between. Germline lookup yields CDR1 LNHNV and CDR2 YYDKDF (reference sequence). The CDR3 DNA follows: TGTGCCACCAGCAGGGCTAGATTCGAAAACATTCAGTACTTC. This codes for CATSRARFENIQYF.

This clonotype showed up just a few times. This chain joins TRBV7-9 and TRBJ2-7, with TRBD1 identical over 9 bases. The CDR3 covers 14 residues. The V gene's germline CDR1 is SEHNR and CDR2 FQNEAQ (reference sequence). With 4 bases clipped from V and 6 bases from J, the junction kept 7 bases outside the gene matches. CDR3: CASSYHGTGTEQYF. CDR3 sequence (DNA): TGTGCCAGCAGCTACCACGGGACAGGGACCGAGCAGTACTTC. Full variable domain (outside the CDR3, taken from reference TRBV7-9 and TRBJ2-7): DTGVSQNPRHKITKRGQNVTFRCDPISEHNRLYWYRQTLGQGPEFLTYFQNEAQLEKSRLLSDRFSAERPKGSFSTLEIQRTEQGDSAMYLCASSYHGTGTEQYFGPGTRLTVT.